The 16 T cell receptor beta chains reported below all come from one sample, sequenced in a study of cytomegalovirus exposure and HLA in healthy donors. It was with 60 Vbeta and 13 Jbeta primers that the PCR ran. TCRdb's table, derived via immunoSEQ multiplex PCR, lists solely in-frame clones and lacks some. The table records 250,000 to 350,000 clones, roughly 90% of them present only once. The sample comprised PBMCs. These receptors were collected from a woman aged 18 to 35 in good health and CMV-seronegative.

The V and J genes are TRBV7-2 and TRBJ1-2; 8 bases line up with TRBD1. V dropped 5 bases and J dropped 8; count of bases not matched to a gene: 7. The germline CDR1 and CDR2 sequences are SGHTA and FQGNSA. CDR3 length: 13 amino acids. The CDR3 DNA sequence: TGTGCCAGCAGCCTTGGGGACAGGAGGGGCTACACCTTC. This sequence encodes CASSLGDRRGYTF.

The chain carries TRBV11-2 and TRBJ2-3, with D maybe TRBD2 (7 bases). The V and J ends lost 0 bases and 3 bases respectively, with 13 bases between them. This CDR3 is built from 16 residues. Germline V gene sequence: CDR1 SGHAT, CDR2 FQNNGV. CDR3 nucleotides: TGTGCCAGCAGCTTAGAAGGGGGGAGGGGGACAGATACGCAGTATTTT. It translates to CASSLEGGRGTDTQYF.

This clone was detected a few times. The V gene is TRBV5-6, the J gene TRBJ1-1; TRBD1 aligns across 11 bases. The V and J ends lost 2 bases and 4 bases, in that order; junction bases with no gene match: 1. In germline, CDR1 is SGHDT, CDR2 YYEEEE. The CDR3 consists of 14 residues. In DNA, the CDR3 is TGTGCCAGCAGCTTCGGGACAGGGGGCACTGAAGCTTTCTTT. It is translated as CASSFGTGGTEAFF.

The J gene is TRBJ2-3, the V gene TRBV9, with D possibly being TRBD1 (5 bases). CDR3 length equals 14 residues. Per germline, CDR1 SGDLS and CDR2 YYNGEE. V was cut by 4 bases and J by 6 bases, with 15 bases left in between. CDR3 sequence: CASSNRSPQDTQYF. In nucleotides, the CDR3 is TGTGCCAGCAGCAACAGGTCCCCCCAGGATACGCAGTATTTT.

The chain uses TRBV4-1 and TRBJ1-1; 8 nucleotides align to TRBD1. The CDR3 has 19 residues. J was trimmed by 0 bases and V by 3 bases; bases with no gene match: 15. Germline CDR1 reads MGHRA; CDR2 reads YSYEKL. DNA of the CDR3: TGCGCCAGCAGCCATCGCCACTCCCTGGGACAGGACATGAACACTGAAGCTTTCTTT. Translation gives CASSHRHSLGQDMNTEAFF.

The chain carries TRBV5-6 and TRBJ1-1; TRBD1 matches at 7 bases. The CDR3 loop spans 14 amino acids. Germline V gene sequence: CDR1 SGHDT, CDR2 YYEEEE. V shed 2 bases and J 2 bases; nucleotides not matched to a gene: 3. This CDR3 reads CASSLRGRNTEAFF. The CDR3 DNA sequence: TGTGCCAGCAGCTTAAGGGGGCGAAACACTGAAGCTTTCTTT.

The chain is built from TRBV9 and TRBJ2-7, with D uncertain. Trimming took 0 bases from V and 4 from J, leaving 11 bases between them. The CDR3 is made up of 14 amino acids. Germline CDR1 reads SGDLS; CDR2 reads YYNGEE. The CDR3: CASSVGADVYEQYF. The CDR3 DNA sequence: TGTGCCAGCAGCGTAGGGGCAGACGTGTACGAGCAGTACTTC.

The gene calls are TRBV2 and TRBJ1-1, with D possibly being TRBD1 (6 bases). The CDR3 extends over 16 amino acids. V lost 0 bases and J lost 4, with 15 bases in between. Germline lookup yields CDR1 SNHLY and CDR2 FYNNEI. CDR3 loop: CASSEAMAGVSTEAFF. Written as DNA, the CDR3 is TGTGCCAGCAGTGAAGCTATGGCAGGGGTGAGCACTGAAGCTTTCTTT. The variable domain in full, completed from reference TRBV2 and TRBJ1-1, reads EPEVTQTPSHQVTQMGQEVILRCVPISNHLYFYWYRQILGQKVEFLVSFYNNEISEKSEIFDDQFSVERPDGSNFTLKIRSTKLEDSAMYFCASSEAMAGVSTEAFFGQGTRLTVV.

Only one count was recorded for this clone. The V gene is TRBV7-6, the J gene TRBJ2-7, with 7 bases that match TRBD1. Losses at the gene ends were 1 base for V and 2 bases for J; bases not matched to a gene: 8. This CDR3 comprises 16 residues. Germline-derived CDR1 and CDR2 are SGHVS and FNYEAQ. CDR3 sequence (DNA): TGTGCCAGCAGCTTAGAACCTCGGCAGGGGGCCTACGAGCAGTACTTC. Protein sequence: CASSLEPRQGAYEQYF.

The rearrangement joins TRBV9 to TRBJ1-1; weak D call: TRBD1 (6 bases). The CDR3 is 15 amino acids. CDR1 SGDLS and CDR2 YYNGEE come from the germline V gene. V lost 0 bases, J lost 3 bases, and 12 bases lay in between. CDR3 coding DNA: TGTGCCAGCAGCGTAGAGGGGGATTCGGACACTGAAGCTTTCTTT. Translated, it gives CASSVEGDSDTEAFF.

This clone occurred a few times. The chain recombines TRBV6-4 with TRBJ2-1; 11 positions agree with TRBD2. The CDR3 loop spans 15 amino acids. The germline gives CDR1 MRHNA, CDR2 SNTAGT. V shed 3 bases, J shed 3 bases, and the junction held 1 base outside the gene matches. The CDR3 here is CASSELAGDYNEQFF. In DNA form, the CDR3 reads TGTGCCAGCAGTGAACTAGCGGGGGACTACAATGAGCAGTTCTTC.

The V gene is TRBV29-1, the J gene TRBJ2-2; weak D call: TRBD2 (6 bases). The CDR3 is 14 amino acids. V lost 6 bases and J lost 1, with 12 bases in between. Germline CDR1 and CDR2: SQVTM and ANQGSEA. In DNA, the CDR3 is TGCAGCGTGAAAGGGACTTGGAACACCGGGGAGCTGTTTTTT. It specifies CSVKGTWNTGELFF.

The V and J genes are TRBV4-2 and TRBJ2-1; D uncertain. The germline V gene has CDR1 LGHNA and CDR2 YNFKEQ. Trimming took off 1 base at V and 7 bases at J, with 8 bases between the two ends. This CDR3 contains 13 residues. The CDR3 protein is CASSQVGGNEQFF. CDR3 DNA: TGTGCCAGCAGCCAAGTAGGCGGAAATGAGCAGTTCTTC.

The chain is built from TRBV5-6 and TRBJ2-4; no firm D call. Trimming shortened V by 4 bases and J by 1 base, and 9 bases separated the two germline ends. The CDR3 sequence is 14 residues long. The germline V gene has CDR1 SGHDT and CDR2 YYEEEE. CDR3 nucleotides: TGTGCCAGCAGCCTCGGAGAGGCCAAAAACATTCAGTACTTC. It specifies CASSLGEAKNIQYF.

In its sample, this clone was seen once. V usage is TRBV10-3 and J usage is TRBJ1-4, with D possibly being TRBD1 (5 bases). V was shortened by 6 bases and J by 1 base, with 12 bases between the two germline ends. Germline-derived CDR1 and CDR2 are ENHRY and SYGVKD. This CDR3 region has 15 residues. The CDR3 coding sequence is TGTGCCATCAGCGAGCAGGGACTAACTAATGAAAAACTGTTTTTT. Protein sequence: CAISEQGLTNEKLFF.

The rearrangement uses TRBV9 and TRBJ1-2; 8 nucleotides match TRBD1. The CDR3 consists of 15 residues. Germline lookup yields CDR1 SGDLS and CDR2 YYNGEE. After removal of 0 bases from V and 8 bases from J, the junction contained 9 bases not matched to a gene. CDR3 amino acids: CASSVGTGIEGGYTF. The CDR3 region has the DNA TGTGCCAGCAGCGTAGGGACAGGGATAGAGGGCGGCTACACCTTC.